These T cell receptor beta chains were read from a single sample in a study of shared clonotypes between healthy human individuals. Method: immunoSEQ multiplex PCR; TCRdb's copy keeps in-frame clones and lacks some. The repertoire holds about 2.5 million clones, with about 90% as singletons. Material for sequencing was naive CD4+ T cells from PBMCs. The source of these receptors is a man aged 18 to 29 in good health. Some clones in this sample may be carry-over from other donors' samples. Each CDR3 is given with its conserved first and last residue. The D gene is left open where the match is weak. Not every row has a clone size; where given, it reads once, few, many or a size class.

V gene: TRBV15
D gene: NA
clone size: NA
J gene: TRBJ2-7
CDR3 DNA: TGTGCCACCAACCCCAAGTGGTATTCTTCCTACGAGCAGTACTTC
CDR3 protein: CATNPKWYSSYEQYF

V gene: TRBV5-1
D gene: TRBD2
clone size: NA
J gene: TRBJ2-3
CDR3 DNA: TGCGCCAGCAGCTTTACCCAGACTAGCGGAGGCACAGATACGCAGTATTTT
CDR3 protein: CASSFTQTSGGTDTQYF

V gene: TRBV11-2
D gene: NA
clone size: once
J gene: TRBJ1-3
CDR3 DNA: TGTGCCAGCAGCCTTACGAGCCCTGGAAACACCATATATTTT
CDR3 protein: CASSLTSPGNTIYF

V gene: TRBV28
D gene: NA
clone size: NA
J gene: TRBJ2-3
CDR3 DNA: TGTGCCAGCGGAAGCGGAGGGTTGGGCACAGATACGCAGTATTTT
CDR3 protein: CASGSGGLGTDTQYF

V gene: TRBV11-2
D gene: TRBD1
clone size: NA
J gene: TRBJ1-2
CDR3 DNA: TGTGCCAGCAGCTGGGACAGAAACTATGGCTACACCTTC
CDR3 protein: CASSWDRNYGYTF

V gene: TRBV6-5
D gene: NA
clone size: NA
J gene: TRBJ1-2
CDR3 DNA: TGTGCCAGCAGTCACTACAGGGATGGCTACACCTTC
CDR3 protein: CASSHYRDGYTF

V gene: TRBV19
D gene: TRBD2
clone size: NA
J gene: TRBJ2-5
CDR3 DNA: TGTGCCAGTAGTAGATCTATGACTAGCGGTTGGTACCAAGAGACCCAGTACTTC
CDR3 protein: CASSRSMTSGWYQETQYF

V gene: TRBV28
D gene: NA
clone size: NA
J gene: TRBJ1-3
CDR3 DNA: TGTGCCAGCAGTCCGTTCTCGGAGAGAGGAAACACCATATATTTT
CDR3 protein: CASSPFSERGNTIYF

V gene: TRBV6-1
D gene: TRBD2
clone size: NA
J gene: TRBJ2-7
CDR3 DNA: TGTGCCAGCAGTGAAGCTCCACCGGGACTAGACTCCTACGAGCAGTACTTC
CDR3 protein: CASSEAPPGLDSYEQYF

V gene: TRBV28
D gene: NA
clone size: NA
J gene: TRBJ2-5
CDR3 DNA: TGTGCCAGCAGTTTCACCATCCAAGAGACCCAGTACTTC
CDR3 protein: CASSFTIQETQYF

V gene: TRBV11-2
D gene: NA
clone size: few
J gene: TRBJ1-1
CDR3 DNA: TGTGCCAGCAGCTTAATGGTGAACACTGAAGCTTTCTTT
CDR3 protein: CASSLMVNTEAFF

V gene: TRBV6-5
D gene: NA
clone size: NA
J gene: TRBJ1-1
CDR3 DNA: TGTGCCAGTACAGGGAACACTGAAGCTTTCTTT
CDR3 protein: CASTGNTEAFF

V gene: TRBV18
D gene: NA
clone size: NA
J gene: TRBJ1-1
CDR3 DNA: TGTGCCAGCTCACCAAACTGGGGGCGGAGTGAAGCTTTCTTT
CDR3 protein: CASSPNWGRSEAFF

V gene: TRBV7-9
D gene: TRBD2
clone size: NA
J gene: TRBJ2-3
CDR3 DNA: TGTGCCAGCAGCTTAGGGAGGACTAGCGGGAGAAATGGTACGCAGTATTTT
CDR3 protein: CASSLGRTSGRNGTQYF

V gene: TRBV6-4
D gene: NA
clone size: NA
J gene: TRBJ2-2
CDR3 DNA: TGTGCCAGCAGCTCCAGTGTAAACACCGGGGAGCTGTTTTTT
CDR3 protein: CASSSSVNTGELFF

V gene: TRBV5-4
D gene: TRBD1
clone size: NA
J gene: TRBJ2-7
CDR3 DNA: TGTGCCAGCAGCTTTGACAGGGGGGATTCCTACGAGCAGTACTTC
CDR3 protein: CASSFDRGDSYEQYF

V gene: TRBV4-2
D gene: NA
clone size: NA
J gene: TRBJ2-3
CDR3 DNA: TGTGCCAGCAGCCAAGCCCTGGTGCTGGCAGATACGCAGTATTTT
CDR3 protein: CASSQALVLADTQYF

V gene: TRBV23-1
D gene: NA
clone size: NA
J gene: TRBJ2-6
CDR3 DNA: TGCGCCAGCAGTCACGGATTAAGGGGCCCTCCGGAAACGGGCTCTGGGGCCAACGTCCTGACTTTC
CDR3 protein: CASSHGLRGPPETGSGANVLTF

V gene: TRBV6-5
D gene: NA
clone size: NA
J gene: TRBJ1-5
CDR3 DNA: TGTGCCAGCAGTTGGCCGGGGGAGCAGCCCCAGCATTTT
CDR3 protein: CASSWPGEQPQHF

V gene: TRBV2
D gene: NA
clone size: NA
J gene: TRBJ2-5
CDR3 DNA: TGTGCCAGCAGTGAGTCTAACGGCGGGGAAGAGACCCAGTACTTC
CDR3 protein: CASSESNGGEETQYF

V gene: TRBV29-1
D gene: NA
clone size: once
J gene: TRBJ1-4
CDR3 DNA: TGCAGCGTTAACGGTGGCAGTGAAAAACTGTTTTTT
CDR3 protein: CSVNGGSEKLFF

V gene: TRBV28
D gene: TRBD2
clone size: NA
J gene: TRBJ2-7
CDR3 DNA: TGTGCCAGCAGTCCCCTTAAGAGTAGTGCTAGCGGGGTCTCCTACGAGCAGTACTTC
CDR3 protein: CASSPLKSSASGVSYEQYF

V gene: TRBV28
D gene: TRBD1
clone size: NA
J gene: TRBJ1-4
CDR3 DNA: TGTGCCAGCAGCTCCTATTCCGGGACAGGGAACGAAAAACTGTTTTTT
CDR3 protein: CASSSYSGTGNEKLFF

V gene: TRBV28
D gene: TRBD1
clone size: NA
J gene: TRBJ2-6
CDR3 DNA: TGTGCCAGCAGTCATATATACGGGACAGGGTCCTCTGGGGCCAACGTCCTGACTTTC
CDR3 protein: CASSHIYGTGSSGANVLTF

V gene: TRBV28
D gene: NA
clone size: NA
J gene: TRBJ1-3
CDR3 DNA: TGTGCCAGCAGTCCTGGGGGGGCCTCAGGAGGAAACACCATATATTTT
CDR3 protein: CASSPGGASGGNTIYF

V gene: TRBV7-9
D gene: NA
clone size: NA
J gene: TRBJ2-7
CDR3 DNA: TGTGCCAGCACCCGCCTCGGAAGCTCCTACGAGCAGTACTTC
CDR3 protein: CASTRLGSSYEQYF

V gene: TRBV5-1
D gene: TRBD1
clone size: NA
J gene: TRBJ1-4
CDR3 DNA: TGCGCCAGCAGCAAAGGGGACAGAAGCAATGAAAAACTGTTTTTT
CDR3 protein: CASSKGDRSNEKLFF

V gene: TRBV19
D gene: NA
clone size: NA
J gene: TRBJ1-5
CDR3 DNA: TGTGCCAGTATCGGGGGCATGGGGCAGCCCCAGCATTTT
CDR3 protein: CASIGGMGQPQHF

V gene: TRBV7-2
D gene: NA
clone size: NA
J gene: TRBJ2-1
CDR3 DNA: TGTGCCAGCAGCCCGGGTAAGGATCGGGAGCAGTTCTTC
CDR3 protein: CASSPGKDREQFF

V gene: TRBV5-1
D gene: NA
clone size: NA
J gene: TRBJ1-4
CDR3 DNA: TGCGCCAGCACTCGGGGGGCTAATGAAAAACTGTTTTTT
CDR3 protein: CASTRGANEKLFF

V gene: TRBV5-1
D gene: TRBD1
clone size: NA
J gene: TRBJ1-2
CDR3 DNA: TGCGCCAGCAGCTGGGGGGACAGCCTCAGATATGGCTACACCTTC
CDR3 protein: CASSWGDSLRYGYTF

V gene: TRBV7-9
D gene: TRBD2
clone size: NA
J gene: TRBJ2-7
CDR3 DNA: TGTGCCAGCAGCCCATGGGGACTAGCGGGAGGCGAGCAGTACTTC
CDR3 protein: CASSPWGLAGGEQYF

V gene: TRBV7-7
D gene: NA
clone size: NA
J gene: TRBJ1-4
CDR3 DNA: TGTGCCAGCAGCTTAGGAGCAGGGCGGAATGAAAAACTGTTTTTT
CDR3 protein: CASSLGAGRNEKLFF

V gene: TRBV6-5
D gene: TRBD1
clone size: once
J gene: TRBJ2-6
CDR3 DNA: TGTGCCAGCAGTTACACAGGGGCTGGGGCCAACGTCCTGACTTTC
CDR3 protein: CASSYTGAGANVLTF

V gene: TRBV9
D gene: NA
clone size: NA
J gene: TRBJ2-2
CDR3 DNA: TGTGCCAGCAGCCAAACTAGCACCGGGGAGCTGTTTTTT
CDR3 protein: CASSQTSTGELFF

V gene: TRBV5-1
D gene: NA
clone size: NA
J gene: TRBJ2-4
CDR3 DNA: TGCGCCAGCAGCTTCCGACAGGGAGGTTGGGACATTCAGTACTTC
CDR3 protein: CASSFRQGGWDIQYF

V gene: TRBV28
D gene: NA
clone size: NA
J gene: TRBJ1-1
CDR3 DNA: TGTGCCAGCAGTTTATCTGCAGGGAGCACTGAAGCTTTCTTT
CDR3 protein: CASSLSAGSTEAFF

V gene: TRBV5-1
D gene: TRBD2
clone size: NA
J gene: TRBJ2-1
CDR3 DNA: TGCGCCAGCAGACTAGCGGGAGAGCACAATGAGCAGTTCTTC
CDR3 protein: CASRLAGEHNEQFF

V gene: TRBV15
D gene: TRBD1
clone size: once
J gene: TRBJ1-2
CDR3 DNA: TGTGCCACCAGCAGAGATGGGACAGGGCCCTATGGCTACACCTTC
CDR3 protein: CATSRDGTGPYGYTF

V gene: TRBV5-4
D gene: NA
clone size: NA
J gene: TRBJ2-7
CDR3 DNA: TGTGCCAGCAGTCCGAGGGGGGGACCTAGCGGATTCCACGAGCAGTACTTC
CDR3 protein: CASSPRGGPSGFHEQYF

V gene: TRBV4-1
D gene: NA
clone size: NA
J gene: TRBJ1-4
CDR3 DNA: TGCGCCAGCAGCCAAGGGGCAATTAATGAAAAACTGTTTTTT
CDR3 protein: CASSQGAINEKLFF

V gene: TRBV13
D gene: TRBD1
clone size: NA
J gene: TRBJ1-4
CDR3 DNA: TGTGCCAGCAGCTTAAGGGACAGCGAAAAACTGTTTTTT
CDR3 protein: CASSLRDSEKLFF

V gene: TRBV27
D gene: NA
clone size: NA
J gene: TRBJ1-2
CDR3 DNA: TGTGCCAGCAGTGGTCGGGGGATGGACTATGGCTACACCTTC
CDR3 protein: CASSGRGMDYGYTF

V gene: TRBV28
D gene: NA
clone size: NA
J gene: TRBJ1-5
CDR3 DNA: TGTGCCAGCAGAATAATCGATGACGGGCAGCCCCAGCATTTT
CDR3 protein: CASRIIDDGQPQHF

V gene: TRBV5-1
D gene: NA
clone size: NA
J gene: TRBJ1-4
CDR3 DNA: TGCGCCAGCAGCTTAGAAGGCCCTTCCAATGAAAAACTGTTTTTT
CDR3 protein: CASSLEGPSNEKLFF